Listed here are 14 T cell receptor beta chains from one sample, sequenced in a study of human T cells and chemical hapten exposure. TCRdb analysed the RACE reads with MiXCR anew, one entry per CDR3 protein. Of a few hundred thousand distinct CDR3 sequences detected, about 6% appear once; the ten largest clones hold over 5.5%. The time point denotes: patch test 2, 6 weeks after DPC sensitization. Treatment of the sample: therapeutic diphenylcyclopropenone sensitization with weekly scalp DPC. The sequenced sample was whole blood, obtained in connection with sensitization to the hapten diphenylcyclopropenone (DPC). Receptors originate from a woman between 18 and 30 years old with alopecia areata. Some clones in this sample may be carry-over from other donors' samples.

This clonotype was recorded a few times. The V gene is TRBV5-1, the J gene TRBJ2-5; 14 bases map to TRBD2. CDR1 and CDR2 (germline): SGHRS, YFSETQ. J gave up 5 bases and V 3 bases, and 9 bases lay outside the gene matches. This CDR3 has 17 residues. The CDR3 bases are TGCGCCAGCAGCTCAGGACTAGCGGGGGGCCGGGAGGAGACCCAGTACTTC. It specifies CASSSGLAGGREETQYF.

The table lists this clonotype with many counts. J is TRBJ1-1 and V is TRBV28; D call uncertain. Germline V gene lookup returns CDR1 MDHEN and CDR2 SYDVKM. The CDR3 spans 12 residues. V lost 3 bases and J 5 bases, leaving 7 bases between the germline ends. The CDR3 spells CASSFGETEAFF. DNA of the CDR3: TGTGCCAGCAGTTTTGGGGAAACTGAAGCTTTCTTT.

This chain connects TRBV14 to TRBJ2-1, with 8 bases identical to TRBD2. With V trimmed by 4 bases and J by 7 bases, 9 bases remained unmatched. In germline, CDR1 is SGHDN, CDR2 FVKESK. This CDR3 has 15 amino acids. The CDR3 bases are TGTGCCAGCAGCCTTCTGACGGGGGGGCTTAATGAGCAGTTCTTC. This codes for CASSLLTGGLNEQFF. Full variable domain (missing parts from reference TRBV14 and TRBJ2-1): EAGVTQFPSHSVIEKGQTVTLRCDPISGHDNLYWYRRVMGKEIKFLLHFVKESKQDESGMPNNRFLAERTGGTYSTLKVQPAELEDSGVYFCASSLLTGGLNEQFFGPGTRLTVL.

A few counts support this clonotype. This chain links TRBV20-1 with TRBJ1-2; TRBD1 matches at 9 bases. Per the germline V gene, CDR1 is DFQATT and CDR2 is SNEGSKA (reference sequence). The J segment lost 5 bases and the V segment lost 6 bases, leaving 7 bases of the junction unmatched. The CDR3 length is 13 residues. CDR3 in DNA: TGCAGTGCGCGAACAGGGGGCGCGTATGGCTACACCTTC. Protein: CSARTGGAYGYTF.

This clonotype was detected ten times or more. The chain couples TRBV6-5 to TRBJ1-1, with no clear D. Germline loops: CDR1 MNHEY, CDR2 SVGAGI. The CDR3 runs 13 residues. Trimming removed 2 bases at V and 3 bases at J, with 7 bases between. The CDR3 coding sequence is TGTGCCAGCAGTTACGGTGTTGACACTGAAGCTTTCTTT. Amino acids: CASSYGVDTEAFF.

V and J are TRBV5-6 and TRBJ1-5; D not certain. CDR3 length equals 15 residues. V lost 0 bases and J 5 bases, leaving 12 bases between the germline ends. Germline CDR1 is SGHDT and CDR2 is YYEEEE. The CDR3 nucleotides are TGTGCCAGCAGCTTGGCTGGCAGGCAGGATCAGCCCCAGCATTTT. This codes for CASSLAGRQDQPQHF. The full variable domain, in which reference TRBV5-6 and TRBJ1-5 provide the parts outside the CDR3, is DAGVTQSPTHLIKTRGQQVTLRCSPKSGHDTVSWYQQALGQGPQFIFQYYEEEERQRGNFPDRFSGHQFPNYSSELNVNALLLGDSALYLCASSLAGRQDQPQHFGDGTRLSIL.

This clonotype has just a few counts. This chain connects TRBV6-1 to TRBJ1-3; D remains ambiguous. Germline CDR1 is MNHNS and CDR2 is SASEGT. Trimming left V 3 bases short and J 2 bases short, with 8 bases between. This CDR3 region has 14 residues. CDR3 nucleotide sequence: TGTGCCAGCAGTGATATTGGGCCTGGAAACACCATATATTTT. Its protein product is CASSDIGPGNTIYF.

This sequence joins TRBV14 and TRBJ2-1; D perhaps matches TRBD2 (5 bases). Germline CDR1 SGHDN, CDR2 FVKESK. The CDR3 has 13 residues. V was shortened by 4 bases and J by 12 bases, with 16 bases between the two germline ends. CDR3 coding DNA: TGTGCCAGCAGCCGCGAGGGAAGCCCCCGGCAGTTCTTC. Protein: CASSREGSPRQFF.

The J gene is TRBJ2-2, the V gene TRBV12-3 or TRBV12-4, with 9 bases aligning to TRBD1. CDR3 size: 15 residues. V shed 8 bases and J 2 bases; nucleotides not matched to a gene: 6. CDR3 DNA: TGTGCCAGCGCGACAGGGGGGTCCAACACCGGGGAGCTGTTTTTT. It encodes CASATGGSNTGELFF.

This clonotype was detected only once. The chain combines TRBV4-2 with TRBJ2-3; 8 bases match TRBD2. Losses at the gene ends were 0 bases for V and 4 bases for J; bases not matched to a gene: 12. Germline V gene lookup returns CDR1 LGHNA and CDR2 YNFKEQ. The CDR3 runs 18 residues. The CDR3 coding sequence is TGTGCCAGCAGCCAAGATCCTACCAGCGGGGGTATCGCAGATACGCAGTATTTT. It yields the protein CASSQDPTSGGIADTQYF.

This chain links TRBV6-6 with TRBJ2-3; 7 nucleotides line up with TRBD2. This CDR3 contains 15 residues. Germline values: CDR1 MNHNY, CDR2 SVGAGI (reference sequence). After removal of 6 bases from V and 6 bases from J, the junction contained 12 bases not matched to a gene. CDR3: CASRPRGVQSDTQYF. CDR3 bases: TGTGCCAGCAGGCCACGGGGGGTCCAGTCGGATACGCAGTATTTT.

The rearrangement links TRBV4-2 to TRBJ1-1; 9 bases line up with TRBD1. The germline CDR1 and CDR2 sequences are LGHNA and YNFKEQ. The J segment lost 3 bases and the V segment lost 7 bases, leaving 15 bases of the junction unmatched. The CDR3 runs 17 residues. CDR3: CASTPGRDRVRDTEAFF. CDR3 bases: TGTGCCAGCACCCCGGGCCGGGACAGGGTTAGGGACACTGAAGCTTTCTTT.

This clonotype was seen a handful of times. J is TRBJ2-1 and V is TRBV14; 9 bases match TRBD2. This CDR3 contains 16 residues. Germline V lookup: CDR1 SGHDN, CDR2 FVKESK. The trim removed 4 bases at V and 2 bases at J, leaving 6 bases unmatched. This CDR3 is CASSRRAGGTYNEQFF. As DNA, the CDR3 is TGTGCCAGCAGCCGGCGGGCGGGGGGGACCTACAATGAGCAGTTCTTC.

This clonotype was detected only a few times. The J gene is TRBJ2-2, the V gene TRBV12-3 or TRBV12-4; 7 positions agree with TRBD1. The CDR3 is 15 amino acids. J was trimmed by 6 bases and V by 3 bases; bases with no gene match: 7. In DNA, the CDR3 is TGTGCCAGCAGTTTGAGGGGGCGCGGTCCCGGGGAGCTGTTTTTT. Amino acid sequence: CASSLRGRGPGELFF.